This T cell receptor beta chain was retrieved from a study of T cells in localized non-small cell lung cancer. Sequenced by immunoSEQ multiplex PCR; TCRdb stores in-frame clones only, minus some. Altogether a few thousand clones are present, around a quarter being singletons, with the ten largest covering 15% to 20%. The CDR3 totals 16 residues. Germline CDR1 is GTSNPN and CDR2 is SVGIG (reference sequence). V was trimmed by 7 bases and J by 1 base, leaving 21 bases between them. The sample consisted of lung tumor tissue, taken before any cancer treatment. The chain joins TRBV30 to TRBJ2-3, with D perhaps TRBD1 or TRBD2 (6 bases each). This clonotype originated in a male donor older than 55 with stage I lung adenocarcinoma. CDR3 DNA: TGTGCCTCGACCGGCAGACTAGAGGGGGGCACAGATACGCAGTATTTT. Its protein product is CASTGRLEGGTDTQYF. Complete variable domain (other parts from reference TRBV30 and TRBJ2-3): SQTIHQWPATLVQPVGSPLSLECTVEGTSNPNLYWYRQAAGRGLQLLFYSVGIGQISSEVPQNLSASRPQDRQFILSSKKLLLSDSGFYLCASTGRLEGGTDTQYFGPGTRLTVL.